A single sample is the source of the 18 T cell receptor beta chains below, sequenced in a study of beta chain features in type 1 diabetes. Regarding the study as a whole: A moderate, significant TCRB CDR3 shortening appeared in type 1 diabetes across four CD4+ subsets.

These receptors lack a known antigen. Since all of the isolated RNA was reverse transcribed, expressed TCRB transcripts were what got sequenced. The table came from immunoSEQ multiplex PCR; TCRdb's copy has only in-frame clones and leaves some out. The table has some 290,000 clones, around 24% seen once. Input material: naive CD4+ T cells from blood. The receptors were sampled from a woman in her twenties or thirties with type 1 diabetes.

This clone came up a few times. The chain recombines TRBV6-4 with TRBJ2-2; 8 positions match TRBD1. V shed 4 bases and J 6 bases; nucleotides not matched to a gene: 1. The CDR3 runs to 13 residues. Germline CDR1 is MRHNA and CDR2 is SNTAGT. The CDR3 here is CASSGQGSGELFF. CDR3 DNA: TGTGCCAGCAGTGGACAGGGGTCCGGGGAGCTGTTTTTT.

This clone has more than one count but fewer than ten. The chain joins TRBV6-6 to TRBJ2-1; the match to TRBD2 covers 7 bases. With 9 bases clipped from V and 7 bases from J, the junction kept 9 bases outside the gene matches. This CDR3 is 13 amino acids long. Germline lookup yields CDR1 MNHNY and CDR2 SVGAGI (reference sequence). The CDR3 sequence is CASRLASGNEQFF. For the CDR3, the DNA is TGTGCCAGTCGACTAGCCTCAGGAAATGAGCAGTTCTTC.

J is TRBJ2-1 and V is TRBV7-9, with 7 bases fitting TRBD2. Germline loops: CDR1 SEHNR, CDR2 FQNEAQ (reference sequence). The CDR3 covers 14 residues. Trimming removed 1 base from V and 7 bases from J; junction bases left unmatched: 4. The CDR3 region has the DNA TGTGCCAGCAGCTTAGGAGACGGGAGGAATGAGCAGTTCTTC. Its protein product is CASSLGDGRNEQFF.

The chain carries TRBV30 and TRBJ1-2, with 8 bases identical to TRBD1. Germline V gene lookup returns CDR1 GTSNPN and CDR2 SVGIG (reference sequence). Trimming took 3 bases from V and 4 from J; bases not matched to a gene: 7. The CDR3 is made up of 14 amino acids. The CDR3 sequence: CAWRGQGGSYGYTF. The CDR3 nucleotides read TGTGCCTGGAGAGGACAGGGCGGAAGCTATGGCTACACCTTC.

The rearrangement uses TRBV6-1 and TRBJ2-7; D is perhaps TRBD2 (5 bases). Per the germline V gene, CDR1 is MNHNS and CDR2 is SASEGT. This CDR3 has 16 residues. V lost 0 bases and J 0 bases, leaving 12 bases between the germline ends. CDR3: CASSEATGSSSYEQYF. The CDR3 bases are TGTGCCAGCAGTGAAGCGACGGGATCCAGCTCCTACGAGCAGTACTTC.

This clone was detected only a few times. This chain connects TRBV5-4 to TRBJ2-5; TRBD1 matches 8 bases. V shed 4 bases, J shed 3 bases, and the junction held 8 bases outside the gene matches. The CDR3 spans 15 residues. The germline gives CDR1 SGHNT, CDR2 YYREEE (reference sequence). CDR3 nucleotide sequence: TGTGCCAGCAGCGTCCGGGACAGGAGGGAAGAGACCCAGTACTTC. Translation: CASSVRDRREETQYF.

This clone was detected a few times. The chain joins TRBV10-3 to TRBJ2-1; D is perhaps TRBD2 (5 bases). Trimming stripped 5 bases from V and 8 bases from J, with 10 bases between. The germline V gene has CDR1 ENHRY and CDR2 SYGVKD. The CDR3 totals 12 residues. The CDR3 region is CAISRLPDEQFF. The CDR3 nucleotides are TGTGCCATCAGTCGACTACCCGATGAGCAGTTCTTC.

The chain joins TRBV29-1 to TRBJ2-1, with 9 bases fitting TRBD2. V gave up 1 base and J gave up 1 base; unmatched junction bases: 2. This CDR3 is 15 amino acids long. CDR1 and CDR2 (germline): SQVTM, ANQGSEA. In DNA, the CDR3 is TGCAGCGTTGAAGTTGGACTAGCGTCCTACAATGAGCAGTTCTTC. Its protein product is CSVEVGLASYNEQFF.

This clone was picked up a small number of times. The chain combines TRBV18 with TRBJ2-1; 8 bases align to TRBD2. With 5 bases clipped from V and 1 base from J, the junction kept 10 bases outside the gene matches. Germline lookup yields CDR1 KGHSH and CDR2 LQKENI. The CDR3 sequence is 17 residues long. The CDR3: CASSFLAGFHSYNEQFF. The DNA of the CDR3 is TGTGCCAGCTCATTCTTAGCGGGATTCCATTCCTACAATGAGCAGTTCTTC. The variable domain in full, with the rest retrieved from reference TRBV18 and TRBJ2-1, is NAGVMQNPRHLVRRRGQEARLRCSPMKGHSHVYWYRQLPEEGLKFMVYLQKENIIDESGMPKERFSAEFPKEGPSILRIQQVVRGDSAAYFCASSFLAGFHSYNEQFFGPGTRLTVL.

This clone has a handful of counts. The chain has TRBV15 and TRBJ2-7; TRBD1 aligns across 11 bases. V gave up 0 bases and J gave up 6 bases; unmatched junction bases: 13. This CDR3 is 18 amino acids long. CDR1 and CDR2 (germline): LNHNV, YYDKDF (reference sequence). Here the CDR3 reads CATSRDWGRGQGGPEQYF. The CDR3 region has the DNA TGTGCCACCAGCAGAGATTGGGGAAGGGGACAGGGGGGTCCCGAGCAGTACTTC.

The chain links TRBV7-2 to TRBJ1-1, with D maybe TRBD1 (5 bases). CDR3 size: 13 residues. V lost 3 bases and J lost 8, with 13 bases in between. Germline lookup yields CDR1 SGHTA and CDR2 FQGNSA. This CDR3 reads CASSLDADREAFF. The DNA for the CDR3 is TGTGCCAGCAGCTTGGACGCCGACAGAGAAGCTTTCTTT. Complete variable domain (other parts from reference TRBV7-2 and TRBJ1-1): GAGVSQSPSNKVTEKGKDVELRCDPISGHTALYWYRQSLGQGLEFLIYFQGNSAPDKSGLPSDRFSAERTGGSVSTLTIQRTQQEDSAVYLCASSLDADREAFFGQGTRLTVV.

The chain couples TRBV29-1 to TRBJ1-4, with TRBD1 matching 7 bases. The trim removed 5 bases at V and 0 bases at J, leaving 12 bases unmatched. Per the germline V gene, CDR1 is SQVTM and CDR2 is ANQGSEA. The CDR3 covers 17 residues. The CDR3: CSVRRQGMDTTNEKLFF. The CDR3 coding sequence is TGCAGCGTTCGGAGACAGGGAATGGACACAACTAATGAAAAACTGTTTTTT.

V usage is TRBV5-1 and J usage is TRBJ1-2; tentatively, D is TRBD1 (6 bases). Trimming removed 4 bases from V and 6 bases from J, with 13 bases in between. The CDR3 sequence is 13 residues long. Looked up from germline, CDR1 is SGHRS and CDR2 is YFSETQ. In nucleotides, the CDR3 is TGCGCCAGCAGCCTGACAGGCCCGGATGGCTACACCTTC. Amino acid sequence: CASSLTGPDGYTF.

The gene calls are TRBV30 and TRBJ1-1; a weak D match, TRBD1 (6 bases). Germline values: CDR1 GTSNPN, CDR2 SVGIG (reference sequence). Trimming removed 7 bases from V and 0 bases from J, with 12 bases in between. The CDR3 sequence is 13 residues long. DNA for the CDR3: TGTGCCTACACGACAGGTTTGAACACTGAAGCTTTCTTT. This translates into CAYTTGLNTEAFF. The entire variable domain, with the rest obtained from reference TRBV30 and TRBJ1-1, is as follows: SQTIHQWPATLVQPVGSPLSLECTVEGTSNPNLYWYRQAAGRGLQLLFYSVGIGQISSEVPQNLSASRPQDRQFILSSKKLLLSDSGFYLCAYTTGLNTEAFFGQGTRLTVV.

V and J are TRBV19 and TRBJ1-5, with 9 bases identical to TRBD1. Germline loops: CDR1 LNHDA, CDR2 SQIVND (reference sequence). V was clipped by 5 bases and J by 4 bases; unmatched bases: 9. The CDR3 loop spans 16 amino acids. For the CDR3, the DNA is TGTGCCAGTAGTGTCTCCGGGACAGGGCTTAATCAGCCCCAGCATTTT. Protein: CASSVSGTGLNQPQHF.

In this sample, this clone turned up a few times. The chain carries TRBV28 and TRBJ2-3; TRBD2 agrees at 8 bases. This CDR3 comprises 16 residues. Germline values: CDR1 MDHEN, CDR2 SYDVKM. The junction had 6 bases not matched to a gene; V was cut back by 3 bases and J by 1 base. The DNA of the CDR3 is TGTGCCAGCAGTTTGGAGCGGGAGCTAGGCACAGATACGCAGTATTTT. It is translated as CASSLERELGTDTQYF. Drawing the rest from reference TRBV28 and TRBJ2-3, the complete variable domain is DVKVTQSSRYLVKRTGEKVFLECVQDMDHENMFWYRQDPGLGLRLIYFSYDVKMKEKGDIPEGYSVSREKKERFSLILESASTNQTSMYLCASSLERELGTDTQYFGPGTRLTVL.

The V call is TRBV5-1, the J call TRBJ2-7; 10 positions agree with TRBD1. CDR1 and CDR2 from the germline V gene are SGHRS and YFSETQ. This CDR3 is 14 amino acids long. The J segment lost 4 bases and the V segment lost 3 bases, leaving 4 bases of the junction unmatched. CDR3 region: CASSSTGGLYEQYF. The CDR3 DNA sequence: TGCGCCAGCAGCTCGACAGGGGGCCTTTACGAGCAGTACTTC. The variable domain in full, with the rest retrieved from reference TRBV5-1 and TRBJ2-7, is KAGVTQTPRYLIKTRGQQVTLSCSPISGHRSVSWYQQTPGQGLQFLFEYFSETQRNKGNFPGRFSGRQFSNSRSEMNVSTLELGDSALYLCASSSTGGLYEQYFGPGTRLTVT.

Notes on this clone: Germline is not matched at one junction end, which may reflect a read error. Here the CDR3 DNA reads TGCGCCAGCAGTTTGGACAGAACGATCTCCTACGAGCAGTACTTC. It yields the protein CASSLDRTISYEQYF. This sequence joins TRBV5-1 and TRBJ2-7, with D perhaps matching TRBD1 (6 bases). The CDR3 has 15 amino acids. The germline V gene has CDR1 SGHRS and CDR2 YFSETQ.